This T cell receptor beta chain was recorded in a study of T cell responses to AZD1222 COVID-19 vaccine. The method was immunoSEQ multiplex PCR; TCRdb's version includes in-frame clones alone and lacks a portion of them. The sample gives about 150,000 clones, approximately 90% of which show up once; 4.4% is in the top ten. The study, taken as a whole, reports: At baseline, seropositivity was found in only six or seven AZD1222 recipients.

The CDR3 is 14 amino acids. The germline V gene has CDR1 MNHNS and CDR2 SASEGT. Trimming cost V 4 bases and J 7 bases; bases outside gene matches: 6. To note about this clone: Its matching antigen is unknown.

The specimen comprised peripheral blood, sampled on day 0 of AZD1222 vaccination. The sequence came from an adult in good health. This chain connects TRBV6-1 to TRBJ1-2; 10 bases match TRBD1. The CDR3 nucleotides are TGTGCCAGCAGTGTGCGACAGGGGGCCCTTGGCTACACCTTC. Its translation is CASSVRQGALGYTF.